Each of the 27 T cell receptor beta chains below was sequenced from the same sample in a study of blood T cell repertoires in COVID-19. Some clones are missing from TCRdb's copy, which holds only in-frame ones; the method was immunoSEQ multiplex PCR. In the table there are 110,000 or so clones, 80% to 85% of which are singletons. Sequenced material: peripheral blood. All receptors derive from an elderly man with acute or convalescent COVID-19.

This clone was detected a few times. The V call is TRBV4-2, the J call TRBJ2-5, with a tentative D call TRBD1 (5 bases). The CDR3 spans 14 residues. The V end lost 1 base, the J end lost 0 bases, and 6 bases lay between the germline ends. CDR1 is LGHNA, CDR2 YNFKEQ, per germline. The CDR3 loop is CASSQGQHQETQYF. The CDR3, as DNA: TGTGCCAGCAGCCAAGGACAGCACCAAGAGACCCAGTACTTC.

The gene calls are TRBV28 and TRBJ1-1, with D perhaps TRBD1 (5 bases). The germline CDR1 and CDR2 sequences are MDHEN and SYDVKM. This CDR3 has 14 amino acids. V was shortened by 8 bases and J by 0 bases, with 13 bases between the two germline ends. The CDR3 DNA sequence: TGTGCCAGCCGCCGAGACAGAGTGAACACTGAAGCTTTCTTT. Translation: CASRRDRVNTEAFF.

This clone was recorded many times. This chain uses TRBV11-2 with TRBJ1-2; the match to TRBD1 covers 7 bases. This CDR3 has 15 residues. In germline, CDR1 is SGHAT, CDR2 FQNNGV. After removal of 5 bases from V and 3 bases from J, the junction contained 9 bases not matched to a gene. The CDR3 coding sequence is TGTGCCAGCAGCACCGGGACAGCGGACTACTATGGCTACACCTTC. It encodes CASSTGTADYYGYTF.

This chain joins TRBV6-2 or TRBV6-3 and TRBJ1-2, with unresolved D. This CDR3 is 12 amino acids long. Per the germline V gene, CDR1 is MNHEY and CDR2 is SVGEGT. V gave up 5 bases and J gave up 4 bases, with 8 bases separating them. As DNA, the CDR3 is TGTGCCAGCAGTCTTGGGAGCTATGGCTACACCTTC. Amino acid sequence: CASSLGSYGYTF.

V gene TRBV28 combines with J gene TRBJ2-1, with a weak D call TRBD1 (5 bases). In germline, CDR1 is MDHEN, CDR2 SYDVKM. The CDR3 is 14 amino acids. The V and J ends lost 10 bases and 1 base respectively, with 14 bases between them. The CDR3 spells CATNYQGSYNEQFF. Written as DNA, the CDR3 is TGTGCCACCAACTATCAGGGTTCCTACAATGAGCAGTTCTTC.

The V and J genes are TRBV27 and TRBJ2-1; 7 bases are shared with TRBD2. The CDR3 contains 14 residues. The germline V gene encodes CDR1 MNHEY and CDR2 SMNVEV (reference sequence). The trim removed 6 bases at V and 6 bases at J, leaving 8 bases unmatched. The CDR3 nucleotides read TGTGCCAGCAGCCCGGACTGGGGGGGCAATGAGCAGTTCTTC. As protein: CASSPDWGGNEQFF.

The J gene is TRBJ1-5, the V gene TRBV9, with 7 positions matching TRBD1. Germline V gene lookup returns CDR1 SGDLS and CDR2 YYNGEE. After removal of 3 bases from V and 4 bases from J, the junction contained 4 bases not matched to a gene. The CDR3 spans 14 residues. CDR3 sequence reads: CASSAGTANQPQHF. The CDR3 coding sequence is TGTGCCAGCAGCGCCGGGACAGCAAATCAGCCCCAGCATTTT.

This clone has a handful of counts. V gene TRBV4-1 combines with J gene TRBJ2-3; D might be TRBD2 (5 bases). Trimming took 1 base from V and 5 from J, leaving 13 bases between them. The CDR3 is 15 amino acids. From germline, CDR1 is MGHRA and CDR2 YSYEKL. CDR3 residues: CASSQVPSRGDTQYF. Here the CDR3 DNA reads TGCGCCAGCAGCCAAGTTCCGAGCCGGGGAGATACGCAGTATTTT.

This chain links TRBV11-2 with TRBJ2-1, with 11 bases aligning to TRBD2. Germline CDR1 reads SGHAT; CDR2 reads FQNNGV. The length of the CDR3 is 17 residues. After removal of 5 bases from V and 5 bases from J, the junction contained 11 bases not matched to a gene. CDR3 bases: TGTGCCAGCAGCAAACCGGGCGGACTAGCGGGCCACAATGAGCAGTTCTTC. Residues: CASSKPGGLAGHNEQFF.

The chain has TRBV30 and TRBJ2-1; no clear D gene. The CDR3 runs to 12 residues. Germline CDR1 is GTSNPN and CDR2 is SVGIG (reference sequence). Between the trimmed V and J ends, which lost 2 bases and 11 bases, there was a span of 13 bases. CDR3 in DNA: TGTGCCTGGAGTCCCCCTAGTAAGAAGCAGTTCTTC. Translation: CAWSPPSKKQFF. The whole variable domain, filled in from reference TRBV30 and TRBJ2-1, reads SQTIHQWPATLVQPVGSPLSLECTVEGTSNPNLYWYRQAAGRGLQLLFYSVGIGQISSEVPQNLSASRPQDRQFILSSKKLLLSDSGFYLCAWSPPSKKQFFGPGTRLTVL.

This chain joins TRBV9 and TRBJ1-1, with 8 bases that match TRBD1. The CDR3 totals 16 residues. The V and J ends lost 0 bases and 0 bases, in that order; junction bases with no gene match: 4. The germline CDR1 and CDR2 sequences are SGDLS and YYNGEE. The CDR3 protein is CASSVAGGGMNTEAFF. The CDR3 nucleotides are TGTGCCAGCAGCGTAGCAGGGGGCGGGATGAACACTGAAGCTTTCTTT.

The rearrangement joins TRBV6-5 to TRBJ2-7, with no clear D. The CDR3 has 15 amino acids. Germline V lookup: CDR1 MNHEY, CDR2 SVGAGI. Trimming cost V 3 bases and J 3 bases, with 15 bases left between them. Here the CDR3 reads CASSYSGSKLYEQYF. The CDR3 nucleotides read TGTGCCAGCAGTTATTCAGGCTCCAAACTCTACGAGCAGTACTTC.

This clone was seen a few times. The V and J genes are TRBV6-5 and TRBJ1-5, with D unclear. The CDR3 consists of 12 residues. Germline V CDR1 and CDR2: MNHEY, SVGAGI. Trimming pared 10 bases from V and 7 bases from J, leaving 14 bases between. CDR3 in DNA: TGTGCCACCACATCCGGCAGGCAGCCCCAGCATTTT. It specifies CATTSGRQPQHF.

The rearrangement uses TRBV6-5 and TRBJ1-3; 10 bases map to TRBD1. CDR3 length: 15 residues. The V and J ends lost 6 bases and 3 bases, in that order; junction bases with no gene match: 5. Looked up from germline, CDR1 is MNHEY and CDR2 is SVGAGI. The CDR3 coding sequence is TGTGCCAGCAGCGACAGGGGGCTCGGTGGAAACACCATATATTTT. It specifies CASSDRGLGGNTIYF.

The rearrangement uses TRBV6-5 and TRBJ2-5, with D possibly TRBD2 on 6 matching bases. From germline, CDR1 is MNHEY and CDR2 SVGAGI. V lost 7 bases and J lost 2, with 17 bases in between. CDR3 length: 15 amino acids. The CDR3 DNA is TGTGCCAGCACCCGAAGTCCGGGACTTCAAGAGACCCAGTACTTC. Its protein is CASTRSPGLQETQYF.

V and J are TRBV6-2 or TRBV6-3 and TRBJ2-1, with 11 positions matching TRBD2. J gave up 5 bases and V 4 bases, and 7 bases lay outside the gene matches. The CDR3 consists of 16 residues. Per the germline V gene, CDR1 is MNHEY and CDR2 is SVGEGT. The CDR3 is CASSSPGLAVDNEQFF. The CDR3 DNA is TGTGCCAGCAGTTCCCCGGGACTAGCGGTGGACAATGAGCAGTTCTTC.

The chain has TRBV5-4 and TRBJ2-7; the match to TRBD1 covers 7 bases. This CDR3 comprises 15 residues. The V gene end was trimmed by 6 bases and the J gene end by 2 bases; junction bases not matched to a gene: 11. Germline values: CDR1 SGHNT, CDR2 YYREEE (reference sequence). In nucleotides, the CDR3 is TGTGCCAGCAACCCCCGGGGACAGAAACCCTACGAGCAGTACTTC. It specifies CASNPRGQKPYEQYF.

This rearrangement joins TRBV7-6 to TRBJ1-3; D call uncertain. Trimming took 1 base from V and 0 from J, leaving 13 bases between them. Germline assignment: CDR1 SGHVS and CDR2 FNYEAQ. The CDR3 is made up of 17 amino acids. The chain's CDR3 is CASSLVPRLSSGNTIYF. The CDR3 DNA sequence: TGTGCCAGCAGCTTAGTCCCCCGGTTGAGCTCTGGAAACACCATATATTTT.

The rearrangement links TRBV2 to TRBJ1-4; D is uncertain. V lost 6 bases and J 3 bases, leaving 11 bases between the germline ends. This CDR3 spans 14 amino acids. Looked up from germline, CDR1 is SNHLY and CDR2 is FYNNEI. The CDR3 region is CASSVITANEKLFF. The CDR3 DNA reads TGTGCCAGCAGCGTAATAACGGCTAATGAAAAACTGTTTTTT.

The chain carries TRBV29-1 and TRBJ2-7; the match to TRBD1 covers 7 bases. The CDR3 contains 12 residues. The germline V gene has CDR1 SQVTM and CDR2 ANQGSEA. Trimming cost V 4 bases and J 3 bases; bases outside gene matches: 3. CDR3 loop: CSVGAGGYEQYF. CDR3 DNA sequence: TGCAGCGTTGGCGCAGGGGGCTACGAGCAGTACTTC.

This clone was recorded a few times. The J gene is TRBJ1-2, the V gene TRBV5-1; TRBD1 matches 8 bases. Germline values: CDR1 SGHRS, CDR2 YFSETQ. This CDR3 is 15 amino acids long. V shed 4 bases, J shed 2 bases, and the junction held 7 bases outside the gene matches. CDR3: CASSLTTGGNYGYTF. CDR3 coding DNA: TGCGCCAGCAGCCTAACCACAGGGGGGAACTATGGCTACACCTTC.

The CDR3 DNA sequence: TGTGCCAGCTCACCCGGACTAGCGGGAGGGACCTACGAGCAGTACTTC. Its translation: CASSPGLAGGTYEQYF. The chain links TRBV18 to TRBJ2-7; 15 bases map to TRBD2. This CDR3 comprises 16 residues. Germline V CDR1 and CDR2: KGHSH, LQKENI. V lost 3 bases and J lost 2; bases outside the gene matches: 2. The whole variable domain, filled in from reference TRBV18 and TRBJ2-7, reads NAGVMQNPRHLVRRRGQEARLRCSPMKGHSHVYWYRQLPEEGLKFMVYLQKENIIDESGMPKERFSAEFPKEGPSILRIQQVVRGDSAAYFCASSPGLAGGTYEQYFGPGTRLTVT.

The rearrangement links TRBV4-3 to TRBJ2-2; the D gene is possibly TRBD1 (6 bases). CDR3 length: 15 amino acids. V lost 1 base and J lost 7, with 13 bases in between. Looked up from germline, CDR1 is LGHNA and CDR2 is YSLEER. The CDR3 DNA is TGCGCCAGCAGCCAAGTTTGGGGGCTCGGCGGGGAGCTGTTTTTT. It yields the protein CASSQVWGLGGELFF.

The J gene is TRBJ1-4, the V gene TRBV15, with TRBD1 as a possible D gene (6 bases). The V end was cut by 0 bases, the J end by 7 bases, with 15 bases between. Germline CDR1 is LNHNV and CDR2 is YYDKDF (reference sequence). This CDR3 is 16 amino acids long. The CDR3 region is CATSRDSRGVAEKLFF. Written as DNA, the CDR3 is TGTGCCACCAGCAGAGATAGCAGGGGTGTCGCTGAAAAACTGTTTTTT.

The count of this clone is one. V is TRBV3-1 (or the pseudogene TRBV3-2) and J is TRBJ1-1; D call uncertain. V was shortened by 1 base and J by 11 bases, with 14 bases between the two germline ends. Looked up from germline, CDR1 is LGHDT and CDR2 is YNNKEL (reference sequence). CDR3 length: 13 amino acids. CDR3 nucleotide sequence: TGTGCCAGCAGCCAAGCAATACGGTCGTTCGCTTTCTTT. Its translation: CASSQAIRSFAFF.

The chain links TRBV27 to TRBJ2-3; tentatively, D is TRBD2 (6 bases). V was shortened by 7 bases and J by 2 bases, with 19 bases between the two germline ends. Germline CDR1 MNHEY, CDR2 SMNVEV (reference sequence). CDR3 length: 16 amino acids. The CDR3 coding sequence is TGTGCCAGCACCCAAAAGGCGGGGTTGACCACAGATACGCAGTATTTT. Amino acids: CASTQKAGLTTDTQYF.

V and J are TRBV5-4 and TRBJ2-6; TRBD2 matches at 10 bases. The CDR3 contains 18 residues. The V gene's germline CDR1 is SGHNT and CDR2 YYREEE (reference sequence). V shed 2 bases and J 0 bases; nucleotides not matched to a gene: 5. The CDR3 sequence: CASSFPSGGSSGANVLTF. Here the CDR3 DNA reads TGTGCCAGCAGCTTCCCTAGCGGGGGAAGCTCTGGGGCCAACGTCCTGACTTTC. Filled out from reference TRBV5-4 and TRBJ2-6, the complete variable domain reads ETGVTQSPTHLIKTRGQQVTLRCSSQSGHNTVSWYQQALGQGPQFIFQYYREEENGRGNFPPRFSGLQFPNYSSELNVNALELDDSALYLCASSFPSGGSSGANVLTFGAGSRLTVL.